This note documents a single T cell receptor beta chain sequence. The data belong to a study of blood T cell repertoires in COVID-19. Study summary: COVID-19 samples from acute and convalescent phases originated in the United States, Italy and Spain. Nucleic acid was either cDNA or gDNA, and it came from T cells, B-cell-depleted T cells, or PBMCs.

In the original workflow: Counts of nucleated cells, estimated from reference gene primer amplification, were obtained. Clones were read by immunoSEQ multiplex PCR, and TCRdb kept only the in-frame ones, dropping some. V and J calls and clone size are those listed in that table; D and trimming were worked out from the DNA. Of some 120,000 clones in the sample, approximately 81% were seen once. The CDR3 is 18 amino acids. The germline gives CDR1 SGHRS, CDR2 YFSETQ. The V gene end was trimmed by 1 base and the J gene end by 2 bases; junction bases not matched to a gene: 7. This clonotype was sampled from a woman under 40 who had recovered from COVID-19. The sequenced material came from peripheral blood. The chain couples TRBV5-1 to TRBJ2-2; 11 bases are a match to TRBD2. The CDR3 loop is CASSLTGLAAFNTGELFF. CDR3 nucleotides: TGCGCCAGCAGCTTGACGGGACTAGCGGCTTTTAACACCGGGGAGCTGTTTTTT.